The source of this T cell receptor beta chain is a study of early T cells in non-severe SARS-CoV-2 infection. Tagging with unique molecular identifiers was applied to individual cDNA molecules. TCRdb ran MiXCR on the 5' RACE reads and lists one entry per CDR3 protein. The data contain 65,000 to 95,000 distinct CDR3 sequences, about 17% of them singletons. Trimming left V 3 bases short and J 0 bases short, with 10 bases between. Germline assignment: CDR1 MRHNA and CDR2 SNTAGT. This CDR3 comprises 15 residues. The chain has TRBV6-4 and TRBJ2-3; the D gene is possibly TRBD1 (5 bases). The clonotype comes from an adult who was a healthcare worker with PCR-confirmed SARS-CoV-2 infection or an uninfected control (not recorded which). The sample comprised whole blood. The CDR3 DNA sequence: TGTGCCAGCAGTGAAGGGGCAGGGAGCACAGATACGCAGTATTTT. It codes for CASSEGAGSTDTQYF.